The 29 T cell receptor beta chains below come from one sample, sequenced in a study of T cells in tuberculosis. The method was immunoSEQ multiplex PCR; TCRdb's version includes in-frame clones alone and lacks a portion of them. The table includes 35,000 to 55,000 clones, around 96% detected once. Material for sequencing was PBMCs. These receptors all stem from a donor between 10 and 29 years old with latent tuberculosis or without tuberculosis infection.

The chain uses TRBV15 and TRBJ1-1; the match to TRBD1 covers 8 bases. The junction had 11 bases not matched to a gene; V was cut back by 0 bases and J by 5 bases. Per germline, CDR1 LNHNV and CDR2 YYDKDF (reference sequence). This CDR3 has 17 residues. As DNA, the CDR3 is TGTGCCACCAGCAGAGATCGGACAGGGTGGTGGCAGACTGAAGCTTTCTTT. Its protein product is CATSRDRTGWWQTEAFF.

The chain joins TRBV6-6 to TRBJ2-7; D gene unclear. Trimming removed 4 bases at V and 1 base at J, with 5 bases between. CDR3 size: 12 residues. The germline CDR1 and CDR2 sequences are MNHNY and SVGAGI (reference sequence). The CDR3 loop reads CASSWRSYEQYF. CDR3 sequence (DNA): TGTGCCAGCAGTTGGCGGTCCTACGAGCAGTACTTC.

The chain links TRBV6-5 to TRBJ1-5; no clear D. The CDR3 consists of 14 residues. Trimming took 0 bases from V and 5 from J, leaving 8 bases between them. Looked up from germline, CDR1 is MNHEY and CDR2 is SVGAGI. The CDR3 DNA follows: TGTGCCAGCAGTTACTCGAACAGCCATCAGCCCCAGCATTTT. Its protein is CASSYSNSHQPQHF.

This chain connects TRBV6-5 to TRBJ2-7, with D perhaps TRBD1 (8 bases). This CDR3 has 12 amino acids. V lost 2 bases to trimming and J lost 9 bases, with 11 bases between them. The V gene's germline CDR1 is MNHEY and CDR2 SVGAGI. The CDR3 sequence is CASSYTGGVQYF. The CDR3 DNA follows: TGTGCCAGCAGTTACACAGGGGGGGTGCAGTACTTC.

This CDR3 is CASSPDRGGYEQYF. CDR3 sequence (DNA): TGCGCCAGCAGCCCCGACAGGGGGGGGTACGAGCAGTACTTC. This chain uses TRBV5-1 with TRBJ2-7, with TRBD1 matching over 9 bases. Trimming cost V 4 bases and J 4 bases; bases outside gene matches: 6. Germline V CDR1 and CDR2: SGHRS, YFSETQ. This CDR3 region has 14 residues.

This chain joins TRBV19 and TRBJ1-3; 7 positions match TRBD1. With V trimmed by 5 bases and J by 2 bases, 3 bases remained unmatched. The CDR3 sequence is 14 residues long. Germline CDR1 LNHDA, CDR2 SQIVND (reference sequence). This CDR3 is CASSPGTAGNTIYF. DNA for the CDR3: TGTGCCAGTAGTCCCGGGACAGCTGGAAACACCATATATTTT.

The J gene is TRBJ1-6, the V gene TRBV18; D call uncertain. Trimming pared 1 base from V and 7 bases from J, leaving 11 bases between. Per the germline V gene, CDR1 is KGHSH and CDR2 is LQKENI. The length of the CDR3 is 15 residues. CDR3 nucleotide sequence: TGTGCCAGCTCACCACGAATTGCCAGAAATTCACCCCTCCACTTT. Amino acid sequence: CASSPRIARNSPLHF.

This rearrangement joins TRBV14 to TRBJ1-2, with D tentatively TRBD1 (5 bases). The V end was cut by 0 bases, the J end by 8 bases, with 16 bases between. Germline V gives CDR1 SGHDN, CDR2 FVKESK. This CDR3 region has 15 residues. DNA of the CDR3: TGTGCCAGCAGCCAAGATCAACAGGACATAGGGGGCTACACCTTC. This sequence encodes CASSQDQQDIGGYTF.

The rearrangement uses TRBV18 and TRBJ1-2; D may be TRBD1 (5 bases). CDR3 length: 13 residues. V shed 3 bases and J shed 6 bases, with 11 bases lying between them. CDR1 KGHSH and CDR2 LQKENI come from the germline V gene. The CDR3 here is CASSPGQSDGYTF. DNA for the CDR3: TGTGCCAGCTCACCCGGACAAAGCGATGGCTACACCTTC.

This rearrangement joins TRBV18 to TRBJ1-1, with 8 bases that match TRBD1. The V gene's germline CDR1 is KGHSH and CDR2 LQKENI. The CDR3 length is 15 residues. The ends lost 3 bases at V and 7 bases at J; junction bases unmatched: 10. Here the CDR3 reads CASSPFTGGENEAFF. The CDR3 DNA sequence: TGTGCCAGCTCACCCTTCACAGGGGGTGAGAATGAAGCTTTCTTT.

The chain has TRBV27 and TRBJ2-1, with D perhaps TRBD2 (5 bases). Trimming shortened V by 4 bases and J by 0 bases, and 16 bases separated the two germline ends. Germline V lookup: CDR1 MNHEY, CDR2 SMNVEV (reference sequence). The CDR3 spans 17 residues. The DNA of the CDR3 is TGTGCCAGCAGTTACTCCCGGGGAGAGAGCTCCTACAATGAGCAGTTCTTC. Its protein is CASSYSRGESSYNEQFF.

The gene calls are TRBV19 and TRBJ2-3; D is possibly TRBD1 (5 bases). The V end lost 1 base, the J end lost 9 bases, and 14 bases lay between the germline ends. The CDR3 has 14 residues. The V gene's germline CDR1 is LNHDA and CDR2 SQIVND (reference sequence). This chain's CDR3 is CASSIGPRVGTQYF. The CDR3 DNA sequence: TGTGCCAGTAGTATAGGTCCCAGGGTTGGCACGCAGTATTTT.

The count of this clone is one. The V gene is TRBV6-5, the J gene TRBJ2-5; 8 bases agree with TRBD2. V lost 4 bases and J lost 5; bases outside the gene matches: 12. Germline values: CDR1 MNHEY, CDR2 SVGAGI. The CDR3 has 16 residues. In DNA, the CDR3 is TGTGCCAGCAGTTTTCGACTAGCGTCGACGACGGAGACCCAGTACTTC. Amino acid sequence: CASSFRLASTTETQYF.

In DNA form, the CDR3 reads TGTGCCAGCAGTTTATCTATATCCCTCTGGCCCCAGCATTTT. This encodes CASSLSISLWPQHF. This sequence joins TRBV27 and TRBJ1-5; D uncertain. CDR3 length: 14 residues. The germline CDR1 and CDR2 sequences are MNHEY and SMNVEV (reference sequence). Trimming pared 0 bases from V and 9 bases from J, leaving 12 bases between.

J is TRBJ2-1 and V is TRBV2; 9 bases agree with TRBD2. The CDR3 is made up of 16 amino acids. The germline CDR1 and CDR2 sequences are SNHLY and FYNNEI. V gave up 4 bases and J gave up 5 bases; unmatched junction bases: 9. The CDR3, as DNA: TGTGCCAGCAGTGGCCTAGCGGGGTCGCTTCACAATGAGCAGTTCTTC. This translates into CASSGLAGSLHNEQFF.

The chain joins TRBV4-1 to TRBJ1-1; 8 nucleotides line up with TRBD1. Germline CDR1 and CDR2: MGHRA and YSYEKL. CDR3 length: 15 amino acids. V shed 5 bases, J shed 5 bases, and the junction held 10 bases outside the gene matches. The CDR3, as DNA: TGCGCCAGCAGCTTTAGGACAGGGAGCAGGACTGAAGCTTTCTTT. Translated: CASSFRTGSRTEAFF.

The chain has TRBV19 and TRBJ2-7, with TRBD2 matching 7 bases. The CDR3 is 14 residues long. J lost 2 bases, V lost 0 bases, and 1 base had no gene match. CDR1 LNHDA and CDR2 SQIVND come from the germline V gene (reference sequence). The CDR3 spells CASSIDGTTYEQYF. The CDR3 region has the DNA TGTGCCAGTAGTATAGATGGGACTACCTACGAGCAGTACTTC.

The rearrangement links TRBV7-3 to TRBJ1-3; 7 bases line up with TRBD1. Germline lookup yields CDR1 SGHTA and CDR2 FQGTGA. The CDR3 is 14 amino acids. The CDR3 protein is CESGQEDSGNTIYF. CDR3 nucleotide sequence: TGTGAGTCTGGACAGGAAGACTCTGGAAACACCATATATTTT.

The rearrangement joins TRBV7-2 to TRBJ1-5; D unclear. V gave up 1 base and J gave up 9 bases, with 7 bases separating them. Germline CDR1 is SGHTA and CDR2 is FQGNSA. This CDR3 has 12 amino acids. Here the CDR3 reads CASSLEEGPQHF. The DNA of the CDR3 is TGTGCCAGCAGCTTAGAGGAGGGGCCCCAGCATTTT.

The V and J genes are TRBV5-1 and TRBJ2-1; 7 bases fit TRBD1. J lost 13 bases, V lost 6 bases, and 16 bases had no gene match. Germline V gene data show CDR1 as SGHRS and CDR2 as YFSETQ. The CDR3 loop spans 14 amino acids. The CDR3 protein is CASKTGTTLDGQFF. CDR3 coding DNA: TGCGCCAGCAAGACAGGGACGACTCTAGATGGACAGTTCTTC.

Written as DNA, the CDR3 is TGTGCCAGCAGCCCTAGAGTAGGTCCGAGCTCCTATAATTCACCCCTCCACTTT. Translation gives CASSPRVGPSSYNSPLHF. This rearrangement joins TRBV7-8 to TRBJ1-6; no clear D gene. The CDR3 has 18 residues. CDR1 SGHVS and CDR2 FQNEAQ come from the germline V gene. Trimming shortened V by 5 bases and J by 0 bases, and 17 bases separated the two germline ends.

The rearrangement joins TRBV19 to TRBJ1-2; 8 bases align to TRBD1. Germline CDR1 and CDR2: LNHDA and SQIVND (reference sequence). The CDR3 is 14 residues long. V shed 5 bases, J shed 8 bases, and the junction held 10 bases outside the gene matches. In DNA, the CDR3 is TGTGCCAGTAGTGTTTTAGACAGGGGAAACGGCTACACCTTC. Its translation: CASSVLDRGNGYTF.

The V call is TRBV14, the J call TRBJ2-3; the match to TRBD1 covers 10 bases. This CDR3 has 21 amino acids. Germline CDR1 SGHDN, CDR2 FVKESK. V trimming: 2 bases; J trimming: 4 bases; junction bases outside the gene matches: 21. CDR3: CASSQQFGDRGLEYGADTQYF. In DNA form, the CDR3 reads TGTGCCAGCAGCCAACAGTTTGGCGACAGGGGGCTTGAGTACGGAGCAGATACGCAGTATTTT.

V usage is TRBV19 and J usage is TRBJ2-3, with 9 bases lining up with TRBD2. The CDR3 has 14 amino acids. Germline V gene sequence: CDR1 LNHDA, CDR2 SQIVND (reference sequence). The V and J ends lost 2 bases and 5 bases, in that order; junction bases with no gene match: 2. CDR3 protein: CASSIQLAGDTQYF. The CDR3 nucleotides read TGTGCCAGTAGTATACAACTAGCGGGAGATACGCAGTATTTT.

The chain couples TRBV2 to TRBJ2-7; D is possibly TRBD1 (5 bases). This CDR3 has 16 residues. V shed 6 bases and J shed 3 bases, with 21 bases lying between them. The germline V gene has CDR1 SNHLY and CDR2 FYNNEI. The CDR3 DNA reads TGTGCCAGCAGAGACGGACGGACAATGTGGGACTACGAGCAGTACTTC. Amino acids: CASRDGRTMWDYEQYF.

This sequence joins TRBV7-3 and TRBJ2-1; 12 bases match TRBD2. The trim removed 5 bases at V and 2 bases at J, leaving 4 bases unmatched. Germline loops: CDR1 SGHTA, CDR2 FQGTGA. The CDR3 is 16 residues long. CDR3 protein: CASSPTSGGPYNEQFF. DNA for the CDR3: TGTGCCAGCAGCCCGACTAGCGGGGGCCCCTACAATGAGCAGTTCTTC.

The rearrangement joins TRBV25-1 to TRBJ1-2; D perhaps matches TRBD1 (5 bases). The CDR3 is made up of 13 amino acids. With 3 bases removed from V and 1 base from J, the gap between germline ends came to 6 bases. Per germline, CDR1 MGHDK and CDR2 SYGVNS. CDR3 sequence reads: CASSETDNYGYTF. CDR3 DNA: TGTGCCAGCAGTGAGACAGATAACTATGGCTACACCTTC.

This chain connects TRBV7-2 to TRBJ2-7; possible D gene TRBD1, 6 bases. V was cut by 3 bases and J by 2 bases, with 11 bases left in between. The CDR3 runs to 14 residues. Germline V gives CDR1 SGHTA, CDR2 FQGNSA. The CDR3 protein is CASSFVQGPYEQYF. CDR3 coding DNA: TGTGCCAGCAGCTTTGTACAGGGCCCCTACGAGCAGTACTTC.

The chain recombines TRBV27 with TRBJ1-3; 8 bases agree with TRBD1. Germline V gives CDR1 MNHEY, CDR2 SMNVEV (reference sequence). After removal of 4 bases from V and 1 base from J, the junction contained 15 bases not matched to a gene. CDR3 length equals 19 residues. Here the CDR3 reads CASSSYGGPGGLSGNTIYF. The CDR3 DNA follows: TGTGCCAGCAGTTCCTATGGGGGCCCAGGGGGCCTATCTGGAAACACCATATATTTT.